One T cell receptor beta chain is described in this entry. Its antigen remains unknown. These data originate in a study of cytomegalovirus exposure and HLA in healthy donors. The PCR was carried out with 60 Vbeta primers and 13 Jbeta primers. Sequenced by immunoSEQ multiplex PCR; TCRdb stores in-frame clones only, minus some. The top ten hold 3.4% of the sample, which has under 200,000 clones, roughly 77% seen once. Study findings and constraints: As a later analysis revealed, the rate of TCR association differed by HLA locus, with DRB1 most and HLA-C fewest. Solely CMV serostatus was available to characterize immune exposure. Analysis performed later showed TCR beta chains linked to HLA being more clonally expanded than equally common others. Among CMV-associated TCR beta chains, most appeared HLA-restricted in a later analysis.

The ends lost 5 bases at V and 0 bases at J; junction bases unmatched: 7. CDR1 ENHRY and CDR2 SYGVKD come from the germline V gene. The CDR3 covers 15 residues. This chain connects TRBV10-3 to TRBJ2-7, with 7 bases that match TRBD1. Sequences were obtained from PBMCs. The receptor was isolated from a man aged 35 to 55 in good health and CMV-seropositive. CDR3 protein: CAISRPGQSSYEQYF. The CDR3 DNA sequence: TGTGCCATCAGTAGGCCGGGACAGAGCTCCTACGAGCAGTACTTC.